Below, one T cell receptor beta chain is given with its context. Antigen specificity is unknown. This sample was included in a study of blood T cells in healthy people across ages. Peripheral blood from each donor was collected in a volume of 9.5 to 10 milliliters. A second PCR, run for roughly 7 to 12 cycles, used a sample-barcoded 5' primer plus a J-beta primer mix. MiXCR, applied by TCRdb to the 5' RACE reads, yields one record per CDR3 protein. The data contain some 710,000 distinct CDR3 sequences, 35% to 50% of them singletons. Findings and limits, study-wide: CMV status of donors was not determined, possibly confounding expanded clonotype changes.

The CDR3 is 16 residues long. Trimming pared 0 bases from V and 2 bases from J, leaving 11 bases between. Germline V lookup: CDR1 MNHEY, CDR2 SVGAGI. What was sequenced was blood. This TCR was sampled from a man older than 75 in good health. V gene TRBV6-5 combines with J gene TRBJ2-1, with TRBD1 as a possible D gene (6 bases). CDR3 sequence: CASSYSSRGTYNEQFF. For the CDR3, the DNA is TGTGCCAGCAGTTACTCGAGCAGGGGCACCTACAATGAGCAGTTCTTC.